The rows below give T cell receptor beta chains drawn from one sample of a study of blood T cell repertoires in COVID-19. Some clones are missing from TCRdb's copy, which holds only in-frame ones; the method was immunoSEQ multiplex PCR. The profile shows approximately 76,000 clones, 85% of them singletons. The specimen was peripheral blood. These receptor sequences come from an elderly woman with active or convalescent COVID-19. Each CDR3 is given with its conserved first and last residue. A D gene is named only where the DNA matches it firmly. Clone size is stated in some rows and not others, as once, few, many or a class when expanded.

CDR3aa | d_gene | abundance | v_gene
CASSQQGARGYTF | TRBD1 | NA | TRBV3-1/TRBV3-2
CASSQTGQGGTGELFF | TRBD1 | NA | TRBV28
CASSPGTANYGYTF | TRBD1 | NA | TRBV6-4
CASSLAGGPGETQYF | NA | NA | TRBV7-2
CASSLSSGQGGREDF | TRBD1 | NA | TRBV7-8
CASSPGTAANSPLHF | TRBD1 | NA | TRBV28
CASSEPTGVRGYTF | TRBD1 | NA | TRBV6-1
CASSYLNTEAFF | NA | NA | TRBV7-2
CSLDSSNQPQHF | NA | NA | TRBV29-1
CASSDNPGQRMNTEAFF | TRBD1 | once | TRBV6-2/TRBV6-3
CASRDYNRAYTGELFF | NA | once | TRBV19
CASSTRLANTGELFF | TRBD2 | NA | TRBV11-2
CASTRGGAQPQHF | NA | NA | TRBV2
CASSEASHRGLLQPQHF | TRBD1 | NA | TRBV6-1
CASSELRTGSGNTIYF | TRBD1 | NA | TRBV2
CASYRTGGFTGELFF | TRBD1 | NA | TRBV2
CAITNANSYNEQFF | NA | NA | TRBV10-3
CASSARPGGDQPQHF | TRBD1 | NA | TRBV6-4
CSPSGRRGINYNEQFF | TRBD2 | NA | TRBV20-1
CASSLRGLNQPQHF | TRBD1 | NA | TRBV7-2
CASSGGARSYEQYF | NA | NA | TRBV7-2
CASSCELPNPYEQYF | NA | NA | TRBV7-6
CSARNPDIQYF | NA | NA | TRBV20-1
CASSSQGWDTDTQYF | NA | NA | TRBV11-3
CASRQYPGNEKLFF | NA | once | TRBV28
CASSYRQQGGEQYF | NA | NA | TRBV6-5
CSVGGQGQQPQHF | TRBD1 | NA | TRBV29-1
CSARLGDTQYF | NA | NA | TRBV20-1
CASRTSNRAGETQYF | NA | NA | TRBV19
CASSFDRPNTEAFF | NA | once | TRBV5-1
CASSPIQLGTAINEKLFF | TRBD1 | NA | TRBV18
CASSRTGGRGNEQFF | TRBD1 | NA | TRBV6-2/TRBV6-3
CASSYQNGLVSYNEQFF | TRBD2 | NA | TRBV6-2/TRBV6-3
CASSQVSGRGTTEAFF | NA | NA | TRBV4-1